The 7 T cell receptor beta chains reported below all come from one sample, sequenced in a study of cytomegalovirus exposure and HLA in healthy donors. Profiled with immunoSEQ multiplex PCR; TCRdb holds only in-frame clones, not every one. The sample has more than 90,000 clones, 86% seen once; the top ten hold approximately 4.9%. Sequenced material: PBMCs. The receptors here all came from a man aged 18 to 35 in good health and CMV-seronegative.

This clone has just one count. This chain connects TRBV5-4 to TRBJ1-1; tentative D call: TRBD1 (5 bases). Germline loops: CDR1 SGHNT, CDR2 YYREEE (reference sequence). The CDR3 is 13 amino acids. V lost 4 bases to trimming and J lost 5 bases, with 12 bases between them. The CDR3 protein is CASSIAGRTEAFF. The CDR3 coding sequence is TGTGCCAGCAGCATTGCGGGGCGGACTGAAGCTTTCTTT.

This chain links TRBV7-9 with TRBJ1-4; no clear D. Germline CDR1 and CDR2: SEHNR and FQNEAQ (reference sequence). Trimming pared 1 base from V and 8 bases from J, leaving 8 bases between. The CDR3 loop spans 13 amino acids. CDR3 sequence: CASSLVTEEKLFF. CDR3 nucleotides: TGTGCCAGCAGCTTAGTTACAGAGGAAAAACTGTTTTTT.

The chain has TRBV6-6 and TRBJ2-1, with D possibly TRBD1 on 7 matching bases. CDR1 MNHNY and CDR2 SVGAGI come from the germline V gene (reference sequence). V lost 8 bases to trimming and J lost 9 bases, with 20 bases between them. The CDR3 covers 14 residues. CDR3 protein: CASRSGQGGLEQFF. DNA of the CDR3: TGTGCCAGCCGCTCTGGGCAGGGGGGTCTTGAGCAGTTCTTC.

This chain joins TRBV7-9 and TRBJ2-5, with 12 bases identical to TRBD2. The CDR3 contains 16 residues. Trimming took 1 base from V and 5 from J; bases not matched to a gene: 5. Germline V lookup: CDR1 SEHNR, CDR2 FQNEAQ (reference sequence). CDR3 DNA sequence: TGTGCCAGCAGCTTAGTCCTAGCGGGGGGGCTGGAGACCCAGTACTTC. It translates to CASSLVLAGGLETQYF.

The CDR3 here is CATSRGTRSYTDTQYF. CDR3 DNA sequence: TGTGCCACCAGCAGAGGGACTAGGTCCTACACAGATACGCAGTATTTT. This chain joins TRBV15 and TRBJ2-3; 7 bases are a match to TRBD2. Germline assignment: CDR1 LNHNV and CDR2 YYDKDF (reference sequence). V shed 1 base and J 2 bases; nucleotides not matched to a gene: 6. The CDR3 has 16 amino acids.

This clone was recorded once. The V and J genes are TRBV2 and TRBJ1-5, with 7 positions matching TRBD1. The J segment lost 0 bases and the V segment lost 7 bases, leaving 9 bases of the junction unmatched. Germline loops: CDR1 SNHLY, CDR2 FYNNEI. The CDR3 contains 16 residues. DNA for the CDR3: TGTGCCAGCACCTCGGACAGGAGTTATAGCAATCAGCCCCAGCATTTT. Translating gives CASTSDRSYSNQPQHF.

The rearrangement uses TRBV9 and TRBJ1-2, with D unresolved. The CDR3 extends over 14 amino acids. Per germline, CDR1 SGDLS and CDR2 YYNGEE. Trimming shortened V by 0 bases and J by 4 bases, and 10 bases separated the two germline ends. The CDR3 region has the DNA TGTGCCAGCAGCGTAGTGGCAGGAGGCTATGGCTACACCTTC. Its protein is CASSVVAGGYGYTF.